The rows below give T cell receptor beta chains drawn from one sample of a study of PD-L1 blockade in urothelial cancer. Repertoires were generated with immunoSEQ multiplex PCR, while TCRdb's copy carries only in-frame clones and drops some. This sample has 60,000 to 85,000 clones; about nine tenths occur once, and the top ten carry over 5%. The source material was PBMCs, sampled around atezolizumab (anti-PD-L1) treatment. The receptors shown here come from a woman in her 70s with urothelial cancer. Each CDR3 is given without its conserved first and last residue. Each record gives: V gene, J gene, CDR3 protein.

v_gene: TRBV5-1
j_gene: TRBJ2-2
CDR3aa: ASSLGSSGLNTGELF

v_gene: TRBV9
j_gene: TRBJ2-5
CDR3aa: ASSVRASDETQY

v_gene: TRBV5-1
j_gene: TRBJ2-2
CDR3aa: ATQDLPNTGELF

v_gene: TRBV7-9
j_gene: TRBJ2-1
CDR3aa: ASIEDSYNEQF

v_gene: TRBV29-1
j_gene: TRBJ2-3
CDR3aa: SVRTSVGTDTQY

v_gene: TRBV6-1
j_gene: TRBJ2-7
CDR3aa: ASSEPGYEQY

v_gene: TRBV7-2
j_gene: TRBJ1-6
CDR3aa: ASSLGQGSYNSPLH

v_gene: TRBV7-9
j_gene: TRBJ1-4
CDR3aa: ASSLGSSTNEKLF

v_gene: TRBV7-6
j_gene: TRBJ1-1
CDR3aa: ASSLSGAVNTEAF

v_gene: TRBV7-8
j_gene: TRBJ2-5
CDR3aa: ASSLGTGATETQY

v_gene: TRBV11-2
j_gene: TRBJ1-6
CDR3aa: ASSLETGNPPLH

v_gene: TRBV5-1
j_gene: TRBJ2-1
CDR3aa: ASSLVSPSSYNEQF

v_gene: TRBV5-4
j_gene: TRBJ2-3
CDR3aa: ASSLDVAGWGTDTQY

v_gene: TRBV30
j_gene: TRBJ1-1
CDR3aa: AWSAGQGNTEAF

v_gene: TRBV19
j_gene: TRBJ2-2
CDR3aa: ASSIDYRAGELF

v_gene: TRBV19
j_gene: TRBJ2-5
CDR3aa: ASSGGYQETQY

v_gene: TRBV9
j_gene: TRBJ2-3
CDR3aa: ASSVAASSTDTQY

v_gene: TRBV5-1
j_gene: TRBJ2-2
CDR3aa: ASSSSTGGATGELF

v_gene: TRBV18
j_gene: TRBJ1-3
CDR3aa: ASSPGAGTGNTIY

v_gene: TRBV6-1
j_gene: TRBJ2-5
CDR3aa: ASTEGSAGTQY

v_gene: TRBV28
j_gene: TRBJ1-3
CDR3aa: ASSLLFSGNTIY

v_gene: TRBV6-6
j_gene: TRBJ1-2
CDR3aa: ASSYVQGVANYGYT

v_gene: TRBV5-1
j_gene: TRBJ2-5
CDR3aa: ASSLFGSGGAGETQY

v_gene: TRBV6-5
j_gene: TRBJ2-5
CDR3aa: ASSYSDSAETQY

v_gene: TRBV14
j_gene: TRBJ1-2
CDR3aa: ASSRAGVPGYT

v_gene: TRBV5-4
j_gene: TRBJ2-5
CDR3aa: ASSYRGQETQY

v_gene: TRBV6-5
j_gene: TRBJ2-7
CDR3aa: ASSYGAGRHEQY

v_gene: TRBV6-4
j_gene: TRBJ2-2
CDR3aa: ASSVEENTGELF

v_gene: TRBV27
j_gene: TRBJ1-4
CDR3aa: ASSLRPGGREKLF

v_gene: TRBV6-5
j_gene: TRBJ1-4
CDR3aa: ASSLGQGVEKLF

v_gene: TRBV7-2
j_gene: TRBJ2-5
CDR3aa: ASSPQRTLEETQY

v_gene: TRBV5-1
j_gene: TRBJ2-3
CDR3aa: ASSLTPGQGLRQDTQY

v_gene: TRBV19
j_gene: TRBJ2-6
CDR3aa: ASSIRFNSGANVLT

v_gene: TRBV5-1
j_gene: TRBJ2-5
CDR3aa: ASSVQGEETQY

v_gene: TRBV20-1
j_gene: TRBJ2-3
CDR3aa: SAKDRDTQY

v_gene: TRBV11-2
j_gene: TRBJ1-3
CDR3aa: ASSLDRGGYTIY

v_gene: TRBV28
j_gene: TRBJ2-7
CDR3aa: ASRTSGSRYEQY

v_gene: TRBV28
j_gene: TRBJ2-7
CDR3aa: ASSGTVLPYEQY

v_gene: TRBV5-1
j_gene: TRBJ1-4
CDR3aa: ASSPEGTGDLEKLF

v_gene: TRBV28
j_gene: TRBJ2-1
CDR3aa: ASSLGPYNEQF

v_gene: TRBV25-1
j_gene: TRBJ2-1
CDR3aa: ASSEQTVNNEQF

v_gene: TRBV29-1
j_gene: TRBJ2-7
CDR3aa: SVEDDRVYEQY

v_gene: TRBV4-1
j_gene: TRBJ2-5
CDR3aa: ASSQGNRGLGETQY